The sequence of this T cell receptor beta chain was determined in a study of T cell repertoires in cytomegalovirus infection. For the study at large: Signatures in public TCR beta sequences pointed to both CMV infection and matching HLA type. Study-level findings and limits: Predominance within the ex vivo response was attributable to HLA-C-restricted CMV-specific TCR beta clonotypes. Using cumulative public TCR beta family frequency, the authors identified those who carried CMV together with the relevant HLA.

The CDR3 totals 14 residues. J gave up 6 bases and V 4 bases, and 5 bases lay outside the gene matches. Germline CDR1 is SNHLY and CDR2 is FYNNEI. TCRdb used MiXCR to reprocess the reads, holding one entry per CDR3 protein. This sample carries 100,000 to 150,000 distinct CDR3 sequences, 7.5% to 9% of them seen once, and the ten largest clones take over 9.5%. With respect to this clonotype: What it binds is not known.

What was sequenced was PBMCs. The sequence came from a human donor in good health (CMV status not recorded). Some clones in this sample may be carry-over from other donors' samples. The J gene is TRBJ1-5, the V gene TRBV2; 8 nucleotides align to TRBD1. This CDR3 is CASSGQGNGQPQHF. In nucleotides, the CDR3 is TGTGCCAGCAGTGGACAGGGGAATGGTCAGCCCCAGCATTTT.